This T cell receptor (beta chain) is drawn from a study of human T cells and chemical hapten exposure. Looked up from germline, CDR1 is SNHLY and CDR2 is FYNNEI. This CDR3 has 15 residues. The V end was cut by 8 bases, the J end by 5 bases, with 19 bases between. The time point: patch test 2, 6 weeks after DPC sensitization. Treatment meaning: therapeutic diphenylcyclopropenone sensitization with weekly scalp DPC. Library preparation tagged each individual cDNA molecule with a unique molecular identifier. From the RACE reads, TCRdb called clonotypes with MiXCR, one entry per CDR3 protein. The repertoire consists of roughly 150,000 distinct CDR3 sequences, with approximately 10% occurring once and the leading ten covering around 1.4%.

The sequenced sample was whole blood, obtained in connection with sensitization to the hapten diphenylcyclopropenone (DPC). The clonotype was recovered from a woman aged 45-59 years with alopecia areata. Some clones in this sample may be carry-over from other donors' samples. The chain is built from TRBV2 and TRBJ2-1; D may be TRBD1 or TRBD2 (6 bases each). The CDR3 DNA sequence: TGTGCCAGCGCGCGAGGGGGGATATCGAACAATGAGCAGTTCTTC. This gives the protein CASARGGISNNEQFF.